These T cell receptor beta chains were read from a single sample in a study of shared clonotypes between healthy human individuals. Clones were read by immunoSEQ multiplex PCR, and TCRdb kept only the in-frame ones, dropping some. The repertoire consists of more than 2,000,000 clones, with over 85% occurring once and the leading ten covering 0.13% to 0.15%. Material: naive CD4+ T cells sorted from blood. Receptor source: a man younger than 35 in good health. CDR3s leave out the opening cysteine and the closing phenylalanine or tryptophan. A D gene is named only where the DNA matches it firmly.

cdr3_aa: ASTPLGGSKGGYT
v_call: TRBV5-6
j_call: TRBJ1-2
d_call: -

cdr3_aa: ASSIVRNTEAF
v_call: TRBV6-5
j_call: TRBJ1-1
d_call: -

cdr3_aa: ASGLDSNTEAF
v_call: TRBV12-5
j_call: TRBJ1-1
d_call: -

cdr3_aa: ASSSTGTLGDIQY
v_call: TRBV7-2
j_call: TRBJ2-4
d_call: -

cdr3_aa: ASGRTVMYGYT
v_call: TRBV19
j_call: TRBJ1-2
d_call: -

cdr3_aa: AWRLAGSTDTQY
v_call: TRBV30
j_call: TRBJ2-3
d_call: TRBD2

cdr3_aa: ASSVAAGVNNEQF
v_call: TRBV9
j_call: TRBJ2-1
d_call: TRBD2

cdr3_aa: ASWTEMNTEAF
v_call: TRBV5-4
j_call: TRBJ1-1
d_call: -

cdr3_aa: AWSNADREAF
v_call: TRBV30
j_call: TRBJ1-1
d_call: -

cdr3_aa: ASSFRTGQGYT
v_call: TRBV7-2
j_call: TRBJ1-2
d_call: TRBD1

cdr3_aa: ASSEEQRNPYNSPLH
v_call: TRBV25-1
j_call: TRBJ1-6
d_call: -

cdr3_aa: ASSIIGGQREQY
v_call: TRBV19
j_call: TRBJ2-7
d_call: -

cdr3_aa: ASSKGGNSGSGNTIY
v_call: TRBV13
j_call: TRBJ1-3
d_call: -

cdr3_aa: SGLENEKLF
v_call: TRBV20-1
j_call: TRBJ1-4
d_call: -

cdr3_aa: ASRRQDRGGGYT
v_call: TRBV6-5
j_call: TRBJ1-2
d_call: -

cdr3_aa: ASSRQYNEQF
v_call: TRBV14
j_call: TRBJ2-1
d_call: -

cdr3_aa: ASSRPGTDTQY
v_call: TRBV7-2
j_call: TRBJ2-3
d_call: -

cdr3_aa: ASSPFTGSQTGELF
v_call: TRBV18
j_call: TRBJ2-2
d_call: -

cdr3_aa: ASSLADRTQY
v_call: TRBV7-9
j_call: TRBJ2-5
d_call: -

cdr3_aa: ASSYATGLLPYEQF
v_call: TRBV6-5
j_call: TRBJ2-1
d_call: -

cdr3_aa: ASRGFRLSTDTQY
v_call: TRBV10-2
j_call: TRBJ2-3
d_call: -

cdr3_aa: ASWGDRGSGTDTQY
v_call: TRBV25-1
j_call: TRBJ2-3
d_call: TRBD1

cdr3_aa: ASSEGGGQY
v_call: TRBV25-1
j_call: TRBJ2-7
d_call: -

cdr3_aa: ASSADPRPEAF
v_call: TRBV2
j_call: TRBJ1-1
d_call: -